This TCR beta chain was documented in a study of CD8+ T cells in alopecia areata. Study outcomes and limitations: Possibly because of HLA-related factors, TCR sharing was less clear across patients than in mice. Alphabeta T cells residing in normal skin are also sequenced in scalp samples.

It was cDNA, reverse transcribed from extracted RNA, that served as the sequencing template. Sequencing used immunoSEQ multiplex PCR; TCRdb keeps in-frame clones, though not all of them. The table shows around 210,000 clones, with 56% occurring only once. The CDR3 contains 15 residues. On this clone: Antigen unknown. Sequence at one end of the junction differs from germline and may be a read error.

Sorting separated CD4+ and CD8+ T cells out of PBMCs. This clonotype originated in a human donor in good health. The sequencing sample was made of CD8+ T cells sorted from blood. V usage is TRBV23-1 and J usage is TRBJ1-1; no firm D call. Being an ORF, TRBV23-1 has a function that is uncertain. CDR3 nucleotide sequence: TGCGCCAGGAGTCGCTCGGTAGACGATATCACTGAAGCTTTCTTT. Amino acids: CARSRSVDDITEAFF.